This T cell receptor (beta chain) stems from a study of blood T cell repertoires in COVID-19. The length of the CDR3 is 13 residues. Trimming removed 6 bases from V and 5 bases from J; junction bases left unmatched: 6. Germline CDR1 is SGHTA and CDR2 is FQGNSA. This table comes from immunoSEQ multiplex PCR, and its TCRdb copy is limited to in-frame clones, with some not included. The sample includes some 150,000 clones, approximately 88% of them seen just once. The sample was PBMCs or T cells enriched from blood (not recorded which). This clonotype originated in a young woman with acute COVID-19. The J gene is TRBJ2-5, the V gene TRBV7-2; 7 nucleotides match TRBD1. DNA for the CDR3: TGTGCCAGCAGTTATACAGGGGCGGAGACCCAGTACTTC. Protein sequence: CASSYTGAETQYF.